Presented here are 26 T cell receptor beta chains from one specimen sequenced in a study of cytomegalovirus exposure and HLA in healthy donors. Clones were read by immunoSEQ multiplex PCR, and TCRdb kept only the in-frame ones, dropping some. The data contain about 73,000 clones, approximately 90% of them singletons. The sample comprised PBMCs. These receptors all stem from a woman aged 18-35 years in good health and CMV-seropositive.

This rearrangement joins TRBV27 to TRBJ2-3; 9 positions agree with TRBD2. The CDR3 totals 16 residues. The ends lost 2 bases at V and 2 bases at J; junction bases unmatched: 5. The germline V gene encodes CDR1 MNHEY and CDR2 SMNVEV (reference sequence). The CDR3 region has the DNA TGTGCCAGCAGTTTAACTAGCGGGCGATTCACAGATACGCAGTATTTT. It is translated as CASSLTSGRFTDTQYF.

V gene TRBV2 combines with J gene TRBJ2-3; 11 bases match TRBD2. Germline loops: CDR1 SNHLY, CDR2 FYNNEI. The CDR3 spans 14 residues. V shed 5 bases and J 6 bases; nucleotides not matched to a gene: 4. CDR3 region: CASSILAGEDTQYF. The DNA of the CDR3 is TGTGCCAGCAGTATACTAGCGGGAGAGGATACGCAGTATTTT.

The CDR3: CASSLGAGGTYEQYF. CDR3 DNA sequence: TGTGCCAGCAGCTTGGGCGCAGGGGGTACTTACGAGCAGTACTTC. This chain uses TRBV5-4 with TRBJ2-7, with TRBD1 matching over 7 bases. Per germline, CDR1 SGHNT and CDR2 YYREEE (reference sequence). There are 15 residues in the CDR3. The V segment lost 0 bases and the J segment 4 bases; nucleotides outside the gene matches: 7.

V and J are TRBV6-6 and TRBJ2-7; 7 bases map to TRBD2. V was pared by 4 bases and J by 2 bases, with 2 bases of the junction left unmatched. Germline values: CDR1 MNHNY, CDR2 SVGAGI (reference sequence). This CDR3 is 13 amino acids long. CDR3 sequence: CASSLTSAYEQYF. CDR3 sequence (DNA): TGTGCCAGCAGTTTAACTAGCGCCTACGAGCAGTACTTC.

This rearrangement joins TRBV6-5 to TRBJ2-2; 7 bases align to TRBD1. The germline CDR1 and CDR2 sequences are MNHEY and SVGAGI. The CDR3 contains 14 residues. V was clipped by 4 bases and J by 7 bases; unmatched bases: 6. Here the CDR3 DNA reads TGTGCCAGCAGTTTCAACAGGGGCGGCGGGGAGCTGTTTTTT. Encoded protein: CASSFNRGGGELFF.

The genes are TRBV2 and TRBJ2-1; TRBD2 agrees at 7 bases. V dropped 5 bases and J dropped 5; count of bases not matched to a gene: 3. Germline V CDR1 and CDR2: SNHLY, FYNNEI. The CDR3 is 13 amino acids. CDR3 protein: CASSSGGDNEQFF. In DNA, the CDR3 is TGTGCCAGCAGTTCTGGGGGGGACAATGAGCAGTTCTTC.

The rearrangement joins TRBV9 to TRBJ2-7, with TRBD2 identical over 9 bases. The CDR3 totals 15 residues. Losses at the gene ends were 3 bases for V and 2 bases for J; bases not matched to a gene: 6. The germline V gene encodes CDR1 SGDLS and CDR2 YYNGEE. The CDR3 coding sequence is TGTGCCAGCAGCGGAGGGACTAGCAGACCCTACGAGCAGTACTTC. This gives the protein CASSGGTSRPYEQYF.

The chain joins TRBV28 to TRBJ2-1; D is possibly TRBD1 (6 bases). There are 14 residues in the CDR3. Germline V gives CDR1 MDHEN, CDR2 SYDVKM. Between the trimmed V and J ends, which lost 2 bases and 6 bases, there was a span of 11 bases. The DNA for the CDR3 is TGTGCCAGCAGTTTACCCCAGGGGACCAATGAGCAGTTCTTC. Its translation: CASSLPQGTNEQFF.

The CDR3 DNA sequence: TGCAGCGTGGGGGACAGGGCCCTTATCTACGAGCAGTACTTC. It encodes CSVGDRALIYEQYF. This chain connects TRBV29-1 to TRBJ2-7; 9 positions agree with TRBD1. The CDR3 length is 14 residues. J was trimmed by 3 bases and V by 6 bases; bases with no gene match: 9. Per germline, CDR1 SQVTM and CDR2 ANQGSEA.

This clone appeared once. This rearrangement joins TRBV5-6 to TRBJ2-3, with TRBD2 as a possible D gene (6 bases). This CDR3 is 15 amino acids long. Trimming took 4 bases from V and 10 from J, leaving 22 bases between them. CDR1 SGHDT and CDR2 YYEEEE come from the germline V gene. CDR3 sequence reads: CASSGGGTLGLAQYF. The CDR3 DNA reads TGTGCCAGCAGCGGTGGAGGGACGTTAGGGCTGGCGCAGTATTTT.

This chain connects TRBV4-2 to TRBJ2-1; D possibly corresponds to TRBD2 (6 bases). Germline V gene data show CDR1 as LGHNA and CDR2 as YNFKEQ. Deletions cut 0 bases from V and 0 bases from J, with 18 bases between. The CDR3 is 19 residues long. The CDR3 reads CASSQDVTRREGSYNEQFF. In DNA form, the CDR3 reads TGTGCCAGCAGCCAAGATGTAACGAGGCGGGAAGGCTCCTACAATGAGCAGTTCTTC.

This sequence joins TRBV10-3 and TRBJ1-1, with D unclear. The CDR3 is 13 residues long. CDR1 is ENHRY and CDR2 is SYGVKD in the germline V gene. V was cut by 4 bases and J by 1 base, with 7 bases left in between. The CDR3, as DNA: TGTGCCATCAGTGGGCCGGGGAACACTGAAGCTTTCTTT. This encodes CAISGPGNTEAFF.

This chain's CDR3 is CASSPYSYTEAFF. The CDR3 nucleotides are TGTGCCAGCAGCCCGTACAGCTACACTGAAGCTTTCTTT. J is TRBJ1-1 and V is TRBV7-2; D remains ambiguous. The V gene's germline CDR1 is SGHTA and CDR2 FQGNSA. V dropped 5 bases and J dropped 3 bases, with 10 bases sitting between them. The CDR3 is 13 amino acids.

V is TRBV7-2 and J is TRBJ2-3; TRBD1 matches 9 bases. CDR1 is SGHTA, CDR2 FQGNSA, per germline. Germline trimming cut 5 bases from V and 4 bases from J; bases unmatched to any gene: 10. The CDR3 loop spans 16 amino acids. This CDR3 reads CASSGGQGTVADTQYF. The CDR3 nucleotides read TGTGCCAGCAGCGGTGGACAGGGGACGGTAGCAGATACGCAGTATTTT.

The chain combines TRBV14 with TRBJ2-5; the match to TRBD2 covers 8 bases. CDR3 length: 15 amino acids. V shed 4 bases and J 2 bases; nucleotides not matched to a gene: 6. Per germline, CDR1 SGHDN and CDR2 FVKESK. The CDR3 nucleotides read TGTGCCAGCAGCCCGAATAGCGGGACTCAAGAGACCCAGTACTTC. Translated: CASSPNSGTQETQYF.

J is TRBJ2-7 and V is TRBV5-4; no clear D gene. Germline lookup yields CDR1 SGHNT and CDR2 YYREEE (reference sequence). The CDR3 runs to 14 residues. Trimming shortened V by 3 bases and J by 3 bases, and 13 bases separated the two germline ends. Written as DNA, the CDR3 is TGTGCCAGCAGCTCCGCCGATTACGGCTACGAGCAGTACTTC. It codes for CASSSADYGYEQYF. Together with reference TRBV5-4 and TRBJ2-7, the CDR3 gives the full variable domain: ETGVTQSPTHLIKTRGQQVTLRCSSQSGHNTVSWYQQALGQGPQFIFQYYREEENGRGNFPPRFSGLQFPNYSSELNVNALELDDSALYLCASSSADYGYEQYFGPGTRLTVT.

V gene TRBV6-6 combines with J gene TRBJ1-1; D gene unclear. Germline CDR1 reads MNHNY; CDR2 reads SVGAGI (reference sequence). This CDR3 is 12 amino acids long. V lost 4 bases, J lost 3 bases, and 6 bases lay in between. The CDR3 coding sequence is TGTGCCAGCAGTTTTTCGGACACTGAAGCTTTCTTT. It translates to CASSFSDTEAFF.

This clone was counted once. The chain joins TRBV19 to TRBJ2-3; perhaps TRBD2 as D (6 bases). This CDR3 has 13 amino acids. The V and J ends lost 7 bases and 3 bases respectively, with 11 bases between them. Germline V gene sequence: CDR1 LNHDA, CDR2 SQIVND (reference sequence). CDR3 sequence reads: CASNGGGTDTQYF. The CDR3 bases are TGTGCCAGTAACGGGGGAGGTACAGATACGCAGTATTTT.

The V call is TRBV4-1, the J call TRBJ2-1, with D hard to call. V lost 5 bases and J 5 bases, leaving 10 bases between the germline ends. This CDR3 is 13 amino acids long. Germline CDR1 is MGHRA and CDR2 is YSYEKL. The CDR3 reads CASSTRQNNEQFF. CDR3 sequence (DNA): TGCGCCAGCAGCACCCGACAAAACAATGAGCAGTTCTTC.

J is TRBJ2-7 and V is TRBV29-1; D is possibly TRBD1 (6 bases). Germline V gene data show CDR1 as SQVTM and CDR2 as ANQGSEA. V lost 3 bases to trimming and J lost 6 bases, with 18 bases between them. The CDR3 has 14 residues. The chain's CDR3 is CSVDFNRVPGEQYF. The CDR3 nucleotides read TGCAGCGTTGATTTTAACAGGGTCCCTGGCGAGCAGTACTTC.

V usage is TRBV6-1 and J usage is TRBJ2-2; tentative D call: TRBD2 (5 bases). Germline-derived CDR1 and CDR2 are MNHNS and SASEGT. This CDR3 spans 16 amino acids. Trimming took 4 bases from V and 6 from J, leaving 18 bases between them. CDR3 coding DNA: TGTGCCAGCAGTGGGAGCTTGAGGGTAACACCCGGGGAGCTGTTTTTT. It encodes CASSGSLRVTPGELFF.

The chain joins TRBV19 to TRBJ2-2; TRBD2 might be the D (6 bases). CDR1 is LNHDA, CDR2 SQIVND, per germline (reference sequence). V shed 0 bases and J shed 5 bases, with 7 bases lying between them. The length of the CDR3 is 14 residues. For the CDR3, the DNA is TGTGCCAGTAGTATAGAGGCGGGAACCGGGGAGCTGTTTTTT. Amino acid sequence: CASSIEAGTGELFF.

The chain employs TRBV7-9 and TRBJ1-4, with 8 bases fitting TRBD1. Trimming took 1 base from V and 1 from J; bases not matched to a gene: 8. This CDR3 region has 18 residues. From germline, CDR1 is SEHNR and CDR2 FQNEAQ (reference sequence). The CDR3 loop reads CASSLDSQGAETNEKLFF. As DNA, the CDR3 is TGTGCCAGCAGCTTAGATTCTCAGGGGGCGGAAACTAATGAAAAACTGTTTTTT.

The DNA of the CDR3 is TGTGCCAGCAGTTGGACAGGAAATGAAAAACTGTTTTTT. Encoded protein: CASSWTGNEKLFF. The chain combines TRBV28 with TRBJ1-4, with TRBD1 identical over 7 bases. J lost 5 bases, V lost 4 bases, and 1 base had no gene match. This CDR3 contains 13 residues. Per the germline V gene, CDR1 is MDHEN and CDR2 is SYDVKM.

This sequence joins TRBV7-2 and TRBJ2-3, with a possible D match to TRBD2 (6 bases). Germline-derived CDR1 and CDR2 are SGHTA and FQGNSA. The CDR3 consists of 15 residues. V was pared by 6 bases and J by 1 base, with 14 bases between. The CDR3 DNA is TGTGCCAGCAGGCGACCGGGACTGGGCACAGATACGCAGTATTTT. Encoded protein: CASRRPGLGTDTQYF.

This clone turned up a few times. J is TRBJ1-4 and V is TRBV6-1; D not resolved. This CDR3 is built from 15 residues. Per germline, CDR1 MNHNS and CDR2 SASEGT. V was shortened by 3 bases and J by 7 bases, with 15 bases between the two germline ends. In nucleotides, the CDR3 is TGTGCCAGCAGTGAGAGGTTGGGTTCTAGTGAAAAACTGTTTTTT. It codes for CASSERLGSSEKLFF.